This TCR beta chain was recorded in a study of identical twins. Whole-study results and caveats: Whereas memory repertoires showed no such difference, abundant cord blood beta clonotypes carried fewer insertions. Sequences that were out-of-frame, alpha and twin-shared displayed an excess of low generation probability.

Concerning this clonotype itself: Antigen specificity is unknown.

TCRdb used MiXCR to reprocess the 5' RACE reads, holding one entry per CDR3 protein. The sample has some 440,000 distinct CDR3 sequences; 20% to 30% are singletons. These data are also associated with another study on T cells expressing NK-cell markers. As reported in that work: Sequencing of TCR beta repertoires drew on sorted CD3+CD56+NKG2C+, CD3+CD56+NKG2C- and CD3+CD56-NKG2C+ T cells. Whether expanded NKG2C-expressing T cell clones recognize HCMV is unknown.

Input material: CD4+ T cells sorted from blood. This receptor was obtained from a woman aged 18-35 years in good health.

For the CDR3, the DNA is TGCAGTGCTACCGACAGGGTAGCTGAAGCTTTCTTT. It encodes CSATDRVAEAFF. The rearrangement uses TRBV20-1 and TRBJ1-1; 7 nucleotides line up with TRBD1. CDR1 is DFQATT and CDR2 is SNEGSKA in the germline V gene (reference sequence). The CDR3 has 12 amino acids. V shed 4 bases and J 6 bases; nucleotides not matched to a gene: 5.